Below, 28 T cell receptor beta chains from the same sample are listed, as sequenced in a study of CD8+ T cells in alopecia areata. Noted treatment: oral pan-JAK inhibitor, 5-10 mg twice daily. Once RNA had been extracted, it was reverse transcribed into cDNA to act as the sequencing template. Some clones are missing from TCRdb's copy, which holds only in-frame ones; the method was immunoSEQ multiplex PCR. There are 140,000 to 150,000 clones in the sample; roughly 54% occur only once, and approximately 15% lies in the top ten. The sample was CD8+ T cells sorted from blood, taken at week 4, from a patient treated with tofacitinib. Receptors were obtained from a human donor with alopecia areata.

The chain recombines TRBV7-3 with TRBJ2-7; possibly TRBD1 for D (5 bases). Trimming took 5 bases from V and 6 from J, leaving 17 bases between them. The CDR3 has 14 amino acids. CDR1 is SGHTA, CDR2 FQGTGA, per germline. CDR3 amino acids: CASSHGRKDSEQYF. The DNA for the CDR3 is TGTGCCAGCAGCCATGGACGGAAAGACAGCGAGCAGTACTTC.

The table lists this clone with a few counts. V and J are TRBV29-1 and TRBJ2-7; 8 nucleotides align to TRBD1. The CDR3 runs 13 residues. Unmatched junction bases numbered 9, after V lost 7 bases and J lost 4 bases. Germline loops: CDR1 SQVTM, CDR2 ANQGSEA. The CDR3 loop reads CSARDRGRYEQYF. The CDR3 DNA is TGCAGCGCCCGCGACAGGGGTCGTTACGAGCAGTACTTC.

The table lists this clone with a few counts. This rearrangement joins TRBV7-9 to TRBJ2-7, with D hard to call. The CDR3 loop spans 12 amino acids. V was pared by 1 base and J by 6 bases, with 7 bases between. Per germline, CDR1 SEHNR and CDR2 FQNEAQ (reference sequence). The CDR3 is CASSLGQREQYF. In DNA, the CDR3 is TGTGCCAGCAGCTTAGGGCAGCGCGAGCAGTACTTC.

V is TRBV2 and J is TRBJ2-7; a possible D gene is TRBD2 (5 bases). The CDR3 runs 15 residues. V was cut by 3 bases and J by 6 bases, with 18 bases left in between. From germline, CDR1 is SNHLY and CDR2 FYNNEI. CDR3 bases: TGTGCCAGCAGTGACCGGCCGTATAGCGTGTCCGAGCAGTACTTC. Its translation: CASSDRPYSVSEQYF.

This chain uses TRBV30 with TRBJ1-1; no definite D call. Per germline, CDR1 GTSNPN and CDR2 SVGIG (reference sequence). CDR3 length equals 13 residues. Between the trimmed V and J ends, which lost 7 bases and 1 base, there was a span of 13 bases. The DNA for the CDR3 is TGTGCCTCGTTCTACAGCGGGAACACTGAAGCTTTCTTT. This gives the protein CASFYSGNTEAFF.

J is TRBJ2-4 and V is TRBV11-2, with D uncertain. The V gene's germline CDR1 is SGHAT and CDR2 FQNNGV. Deletions cut 6 bases from V and 6 bases from J, with 9 bases between. CDR3 length: 12 residues. CDR3 loop: CASRGMPNIQYF. DNA for the CDR3: TGTGCCAGCAGAGGAATGCCAAACATTCAGTACTTC.

The chain has TRBV27 and TRBJ2-7; no definite D call. CDR1 is MNHEY, CDR2 SMNVEV, per germline (reference sequence). The CDR3 covers 13 residues. V lost 2 bases and J 5 bases, leaving 10 bases between the germline ends. CDR3 sequence: CASSLSGFHEQYF. The CDR3 DNA sequence: TGTGCCAGCAGTTTAAGTGGGTTTCACGAGCAGTACTTC.

The chain links TRBV4-2 to TRBJ2-3; D possibly matches TRBD1 or TRBD2 (5 bases each). Germline lookup yields CDR1 LGHNA and CDR2 YNFKEQ. The CDR3 totals 12 residues. V lost 4 bases and J 4 bases, leaving 6 bases between the germline ends. The CDR3 region has the DNA TGTGCCAGCAGCCTGGGGGCAGATACGCAGTATTTT. Its protein product is CASSLGADTQYF.

The gene calls are TRBV6-6 and TRBJ1-2, with no clear D. The CDR3 covers 14 residues. Trimming removed 0 bases from V and 4 bases from J, with 9 bases in between. The V gene's germline CDR1 is MNHNY and CDR2 SVGAGI (reference sequence). CDR3: CASSYSSESYGYTF. The DNA of the CDR3 is TGTGCCAGCAGTTACTCGAGTGAATCCTATGGCTACACCTTC.

This clone turned up a few times. This rearrangement joins TRBV19 to TRBJ2-2, with D perhaps matching TRBD1 (6 bases). With 9 bases removed from V and 5 bases from J, the gap between germline ends came to 16 bases. CDR1 LNHDA and CDR2 SQIVND come from the germline V gene (reference sequence). The CDR3 totals 14 residues. The DNA of the CDR3 is TGTGCCAGCGGACAGATTACGGGGACCGGGGAGCTGTTTTTT. Amino acid sequence: CASGQITGTGELFF.

V gene TRBV7-3 combines with J gene TRBJ2-7; 10 bases line up with TRBD2. The CDR3 runs to 16 residues. V was pared by 2 bases and J by 6 bases, with 10 bases of the junction left unmatched. Germline V gives CDR1 SGHTA, CDR2 FQGTGA. In DNA, the CDR3 is TGTGCCAGCAGCTTAGATCTAGTGGGACTAGCGAGCGAGCAGTACTTC. This gives the protein CASSLDLVGLASEQYF. Supplemented by reference TRBV7-3 and TRBJ2-7, the full variable domain reads GAGVSQTPSNKVTEKGKYVELRCDPISGHTALYWYRQSLGQGPEFLIYFQGTGAADDSGLPNDRFFAVRPEGSVSTLKIQRTERGDSAVYLCASSLDLVGLASEQYFGPGTRLTVT.

This clone was counted a few times. The chain joins TRBV5-4 to TRBJ2-2; D call uncertain. Looked up from germline, CDR1 is SGHNT and CDR2 is YYREEE (reference sequence). CDR3 length: 14 amino acids. Trimming pared 4 bases from V and 3 bases from J, leaving 10 bases between. In DNA, the CDR3 is TGTGCCAGCAGCCAAGAAATGGACACCGGGGAGCTGTTTTTT. Its translation is CASSQEMDTGELFF.

The J gene is TRBJ1-2, the V gene TRBV27, with a tentative D call TRBD1 (5 bases). Trimming took off 0 bases at V and 3 bases at J, with 11 bases between the two ends. The CDR3 is made up of 15 amino acids. The V gene's germline CDR1 is MNHEY and CDR2 SMNVEV (reference sequence). CDR3 region: CASSLSTVNHYGYTF. CDR3 sequence (DNA): TGTGCCAGCAGTTTATCGACAGTCAATCACTATGGCTACACCTTC.

The gene calls are TRBV6-5 and TRBJ2-7; 7 bases map to TRBD1. V lost 2 bases to trimming and J lost 4 bases; unmatched junction nucleotides: 8. The CDR3 loop spans 15 amino acids. Germline V gene data show CDR1 as MNHEY and CDR2 as SVGAGI. The CDR3 spells CASSYADRVGYEQYF. CDR3 bases: TGTGCCAGCAGTTACGCCGACAGGGTTGGGTACGAGCAGTACTTC.

This clone occurred a few times. The same CDR3 is also encoded by other DNA sequences in this sample. The CDR3 nucleotides read TGTGCCTGGAGTGTACAGGGCGATCAGCCCCAGCATTTT. Encoded protein: CAWSVQGDQPQHF. The rearrangement uses TRBV30 and TRBJ1-5, with a possible D match to TRBD1 (6 bases). V was pared by 0 bases and J by 5 bases, with 8 bases between. Germline CDR1 and CDR2: GTSNPN and SVGIG (reference sequence). CDR3 size: 13 residues.

The chain uses TRBV29-1 and TRBJ1-3, with a possible D match to TRBD1 (5 bases). Germline V gene lookup returns CDR1 SQVTM and CDR2 ANQGSEA. Trimming left V 1 base short and J 0 bases short, with 10 bases between. CDR3 length equals 15 residues. CDR3 coding DNA: TGCAGCGTTGAAGCTTGGAGGGGCTCTGGAAACACCATATATTTT. As protein: CSVEAWRGSGNTIYF.

This clone was observed a few times. V gene TRBV13 combines with J gene TRBJ2-5, with D perhaps matching TRBD2 (5 bases). This CDR3 has 13 residues. Germline-derived CDR1 and CDR2 are PRHDT and FYEKMQ (reference sequence). V was clipped by 4 bases and J by 2 bases, with 8 bases between them. CDR3 DNA sequence: TGTGCCAGCAGCTGGAGGAATCAAGAGACCCAGTACTTC. It translates to CASSWRNQETQYF.

This chain uses TRBV25-1 with TRBJ2-7; tentatively, D is TRBD1 (5 bases). With 5 bases removed from V and 0 bases from J, the gap between germline ends came to 11 bases. Germline V gene sequence: CDR1 MGHDK, CDR2 SYGVNS. CDR3 size: 14 residues. The CDR3 spells CASSTGINSYEQYF. The CDR3 DNA reads TGTGCCAGCAGTACAGGAATTAACTCCTACGAGCAGTACTTC.

Concerning this clone: Additional DNA sequences in this sample encode the identical CDR3. J is TRBJ1-2 and V is TRBV7-9; 12 nucleotides align to TRBD1. V lost 6 bases and J lost 5; bases outside the gene matches: 4. Germline loops: CDR1 SEHNR, CDR2 FQNEAQ (reference sequence). The CDR3 consists of 14 residues. CDR3 protein: CASSLGQGAYGYTF. In DNA, the CDR3 is TGTGCCAGCAGTCTGGGACAGGGGGCTTATGGCTACACCTTC.

The chain links TRBV11-2 to TRBJ2-5; D gene uncertain. Germline V gives CDR1 SGHAT, CDR2 FQNNGV. The CDR3 loop spans 14 amino acids. V was trimmed by 2 bases and J by 4 bases, leaving 11 bases between them. The CDR3 DNA reads TGTGCCAGCAGCTTAACGCTAATGGGAGAGACCCAGTACTTC. Its translation: CASSLTLMGETQYF.

The gene calls are TRBV2 and TRBJ2-5; D possibly matches TRBD1 or TRBD2 (5 bases each). Looked up from germline, CDR1 is SNHLY and CDR2 is FYNNEI. The CDR3 has 11 residues. The V gene lost 2 bases and the J gene lost 8 bases, with 6 bases spanning the gap. The CDR3: CASSERDTQYF. CDR3 nucleotides: TGTGCCAGCAGTGAAAGGGACACCCAGTACTTC.

This chain links TRBV29-1 with TRBJ2-7, with 7 bases lining up with TRBD1. This CDR3 has 13 residues. Germline V gene data show CDR1 as SQVTM and CDR2 as ANQGSEA. The CDR3 DNA reads TGCAGTGTGACGACAGGGAAAACCTACGAGCAGTACTTC. It codes for CSVTTGKTYEQYF.

The rearrangement joins TRBV27 to TRBJ2-2; D call uncertain. The CDR3 consists of 16 residues. CDR1 MNHEY and CDR2 SMNVEV come from the germline V gene (reference sequence). Deletions cut 6 bases from V and 2 bases from J, with 16 bases between. The CDR3 sequence: CASRAGRLHNTGELFF. CDR3 sequence (DNA): TGTGCCAGCAGGGCAGGACGACTCCATAACACCGGGGAGCTGTTTTTT.

This clone was counted between two and nine times. J is TRBJ1-1 and V is TRBV29-1; no clear D gene. This CDR3 spans 11 amino acids. Germline V gene sequence: CDR1 SQVTM, CDR2 ANQGSEA. V was pared by 8 bases and J by 4 bases, with 11 bases between. The CDR3 spells CSPVLGTEAFF. The CDR3, as DNA: TGCAGCCCCGTATTGGGCACTGAAGCTTTCTTT.

This chain links TRBV13 with TRBJ2-7, with 11 bases that match TRBD1. Trimming at V came to 5 bases and at J to 7 bases, leaving 7 bases not matched to a gene. The CDR3 covers 14 residues. CDR1 and CDR2 from the germline V gene are PRHDT and FYEKMQ (reference sequence). CDR3 residues: CASSHGQGAEEQYF. In DNA form, the CDR3 reads TGTGCCAGCAGCCACGGACAGGGGGCAGAGGAGCAGTACTTC.

The chain links TRBV5-1 to TRBJ2-7, with 11 bases identical to TRBD1. The CDR3 covers 16 residues. Unmatched junction bases numbered 6, after V lost 0 bases and J lost 4 bases. Germline values: CDR1 SGHRS, CDR2 YFSETQ. The CDR3 loop reads CASSLGGGTGGYEQYF. The CDR3 coding sequence is TGCGCCAGCAGCTTGGGAGGAGGGACAGGGGGATACGAGCAGTACTTC. The whole variable domain, remainder taken from reference TRBV5-1 and TRBJ2-7, is KAGVTQTPRYLIKTRGQQVTLSCSPISGHRSVSWYQQTPGQGLQFLFEYFSETQRNKGNFPGRFSGRQFSNSRSEMNVSTLELGDSALYLCASSLGGGTGGYEQYFGPGTRLTVT.

The rearrangement uses TRBV30 and TRBJ2-3; no clear D gene. The CDR3 runs 15 residues. V was trimmed by 5 bases and J by 2 bases, leaving 17 bases between them. CDR1 GTSNPN and CDR2 SVGIG come from the germline V gene (reference sequence). This chain's CDR3 is CAWWSLPRSTDTQYF. The DNA of the CDR3 is TGTGCCTGGTGGAGCCTTCCACGATCCACAGATACGCAGTATTTT.

The rearrangement links TRBV30 to TRBJ2-7; 8 bases are a match to TRBD1. V trimming: 4 bases; J trimming: 5 bases; junction bases outside the gene matches: 10. Germline V gene lookup returns CDR1 GTSNPN and CDR2 SVGIG (reference sequence). The CDR3 has 14 residues. The CDR3 DNA is TGTGCCTGGACATTCCGGACAGGGCTCAACGAGCAGTACTTC. Protein product: CAWTFRTGLNEQYF.